This TCR beta chain was captured in a study of T cells after yellow fever vaccination. The ends were cut back, 0 bases at V and 4 bases at J, with 9 bases in the middle. This CDR3 spans 14 amino acids. In TCRdb, the 5' RACE reads were re-called with MiXCR into one record per CDR3 protein. The repertoire consists of 150,000 to 200,000 distinct CDR3 sequences, with roughly 9% occurring once and the leading ten covering around 40%. The chain carries TRBV12-3 or TRBV12-4 and TRBJ1-2, with D hard to call. The sequenced sample was CD8+ T cells sorted from PBMCs, obtained 45 days after the yellow fever booster vaccination. The clonotype was recovered from a man in his late teens or twenties who received the YFV17D yellow fever vaccine. This CDR3 is CASSLAEGGYGYTF. DNA for the CDR3: TGTGCCAGCAGTTTAGCGGAGGGCGGCTATGGCTACACCTTC.